The sequence of this T cell receptor beta chain was determined in a study of blood T cell repertoires in COVID-19. Study-level information: COVID-19 samples from acute and convalescent phases originated in the United States, Italy and Spain.

Original data processing: Reference gene primer amplification gave estimated nucleated cell counts. Generated by immunoSEQ multiplex PCR, the TCRdb table keeps only in-frame clones and is missing some. V, J and clone size are those of that table, while D and trimming were read from the DNA. There are about 200,000 clones in the sample; about 88% occur only once, and roughly 4.5% lies in the top ten. The sequence was collected from a woman of 80 years or more with acute or convalescent COVID-19. Sequencing was done on a sample of peripheral blood.

The CDR3 loop is CASSQLRSPGNEQFF. CDR3 nucleotides: TGTGCCAGCAGCCAGCTCCGGTCCCCAGGTAATGAGCAGTTCTTC. The V gene is TRBV27, the J gene TRBJ2-1; D gene unclear. The V and J ends lost 6 bases and 7 bases respectively, with 19 bases between them. The CDR3 extends over 15 amino acids. Germline CDR1 MNHEY, CDR2 SMNVEV (reference sequence).